This T cell receptor (beta chain) was recovered during a study of T cell repertoires in ileal Crohn's disease. Germline CDR1 reads SGHDN; CDR2 reads FVKESK. V lost 5 bases, J lost 1 base, and 1 base stayed unmatched. The CDR3 totals 13 residues. Time point here: neoterminal ileum biopsy at postoperative endoscopy, about 6 months after surgery. Study-wide results and limits: Compared with non-smokers, active smokers at surgery showed more clonal expansions.

To note about this clone: Its antigen is as yet unknown.

Repertoires were generated with immunoSEQ multiplex PCR, while TCRdb's copy carries only in-frame clones and drops some. The repertoire consists of about 16,000 clones, with 65% to 80% occurring once and the leading ten covering 4% to 4.5%. The chain combines TRBV14 with TRBJ1-1, with 7 nucleotides matching TRBD1. The sample consisted of ileal tissue. This clonotype was sampled from an adult with Crohn's disease. CDR3 nucleotides: TGTGCCAGCAGCTACAGGGGGAACACTGAAGCTTTCTTT. Translation: CASSYRGNTEAFF.